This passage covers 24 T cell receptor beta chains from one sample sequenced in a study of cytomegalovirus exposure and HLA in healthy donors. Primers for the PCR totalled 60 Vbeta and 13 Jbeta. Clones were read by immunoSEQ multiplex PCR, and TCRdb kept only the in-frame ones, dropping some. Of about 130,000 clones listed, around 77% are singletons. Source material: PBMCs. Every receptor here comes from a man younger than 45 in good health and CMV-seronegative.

Here the CDR3 DNA reads TGTGCCAGCAGTTTAGAGCGGGGGACCTCCTACAATGAGCAGTTCTTC. Protein sequence: CASSLERGTSYNEQFF. The chain joins TRBV27 to TRBJ2-1; TRBD2 matches 8 bases. Trimming took 2 bases from V and 0 from J; bases not matched to a gene: 3. The CDR3 is 16 amino acids. Germline assignment: CDR1 MNHEY and CDR2 SMNVEV (reference sequence).

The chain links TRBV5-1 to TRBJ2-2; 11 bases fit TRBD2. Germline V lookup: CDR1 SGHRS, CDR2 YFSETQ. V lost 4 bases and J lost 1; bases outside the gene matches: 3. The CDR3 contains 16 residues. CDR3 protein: CASSTGLAGNTGELFF. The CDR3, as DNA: TGCGCCAGCAGCACCGGACTAGCGGGGAACACCGGGGAGCTGTTTTTT.

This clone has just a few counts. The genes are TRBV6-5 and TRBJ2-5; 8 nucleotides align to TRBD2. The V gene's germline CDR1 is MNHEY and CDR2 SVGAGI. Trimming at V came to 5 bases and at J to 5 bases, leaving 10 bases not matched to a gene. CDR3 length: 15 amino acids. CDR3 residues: CASSLSGAVWETQYF. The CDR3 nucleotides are TGTGCCAGCAGTCTTAGCGGGGCTGTATGGGAGACCCAGTACTTC.

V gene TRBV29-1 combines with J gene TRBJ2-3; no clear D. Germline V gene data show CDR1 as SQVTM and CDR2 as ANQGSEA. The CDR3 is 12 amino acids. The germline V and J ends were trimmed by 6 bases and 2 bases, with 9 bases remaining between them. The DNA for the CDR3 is TGCAGCGTATCAAGCTCCACAGATACGCAGTATTTT. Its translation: CSVSSSTDTQYF.

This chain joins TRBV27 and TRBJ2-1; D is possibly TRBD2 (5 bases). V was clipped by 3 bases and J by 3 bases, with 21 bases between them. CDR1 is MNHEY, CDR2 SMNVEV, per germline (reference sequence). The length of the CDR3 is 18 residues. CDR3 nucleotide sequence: TGTGCCAGCAGTTTGGTGATCGCGGAGGCTCCAGGCTACAATGAGCAGTTCTTC. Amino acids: CASSLVIAEAPGYNEQFF.

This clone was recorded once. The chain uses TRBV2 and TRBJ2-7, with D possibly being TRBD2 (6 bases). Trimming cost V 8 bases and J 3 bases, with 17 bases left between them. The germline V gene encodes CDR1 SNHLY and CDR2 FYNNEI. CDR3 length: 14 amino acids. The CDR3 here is CASGGPDYYYEQYF. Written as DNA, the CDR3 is TGTGCCAGCGGAGGGCCCGATTATTACTACGAGCAGTACTTC.

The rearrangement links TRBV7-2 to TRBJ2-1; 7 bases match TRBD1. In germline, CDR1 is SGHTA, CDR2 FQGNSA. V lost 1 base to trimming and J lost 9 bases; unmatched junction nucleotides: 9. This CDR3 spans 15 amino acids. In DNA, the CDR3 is TGTGCCAGCAGCTTAGGGTTTCAGGGGGTGAGTGAGCAGTTCTTC. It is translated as CASSLGFQGVSEQFF.

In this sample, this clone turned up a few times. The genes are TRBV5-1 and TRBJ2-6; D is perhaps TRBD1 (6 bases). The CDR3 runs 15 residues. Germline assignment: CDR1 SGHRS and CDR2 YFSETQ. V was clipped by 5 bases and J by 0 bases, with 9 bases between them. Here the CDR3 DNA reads TGCGCCAGCAGACAGACAGGCTCTGGGGCCAACGTCCTGACTTTC. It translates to CASRQTGSGANVLTF.

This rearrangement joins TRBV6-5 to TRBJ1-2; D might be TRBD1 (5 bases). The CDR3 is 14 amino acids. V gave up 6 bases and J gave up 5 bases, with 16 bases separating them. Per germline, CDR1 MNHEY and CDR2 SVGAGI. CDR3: CASRGSGRGYGYTF. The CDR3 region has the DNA TGTGCCAGCAGGGGATCGGGACGGGGGTATGGCTACACCTTC.

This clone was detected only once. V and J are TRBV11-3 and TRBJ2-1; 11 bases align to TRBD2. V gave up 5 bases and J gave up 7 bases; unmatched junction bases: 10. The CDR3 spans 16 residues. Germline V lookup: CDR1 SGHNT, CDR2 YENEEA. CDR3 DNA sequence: TGTGCCAGCAGCCCATTAGCGGGAGGGCCGTATAATGAGCAGTTCTTC. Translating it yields CASSPLAGGPYNEQFF.

The CDR3 DNA sequence: TGCGCCAGCAGTGAAGGACTTCAAGAGACCCAGTACTTC. It specifies CASSEGLQETQYF. This chain links TRBV10-1 with TRBJ2-5; D possibly corresponds to TRBD2 (5 bases). Germline V gives CDR1 WNHNN, CDR2 SYGVQD (reference sequence). V gave up 3 bases and J gave up 2 bases, with 7 bases separating them. The CDR3 is made up of 13 amino acids.

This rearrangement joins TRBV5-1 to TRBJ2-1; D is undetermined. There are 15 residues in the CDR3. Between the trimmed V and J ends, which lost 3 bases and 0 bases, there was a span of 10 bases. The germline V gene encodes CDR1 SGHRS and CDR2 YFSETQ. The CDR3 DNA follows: TGCGCCAGCAGCTCAAGCGAGACCTCCTACAATGAGCAGTTCTTC. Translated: CASSSSETSYNEQFF.

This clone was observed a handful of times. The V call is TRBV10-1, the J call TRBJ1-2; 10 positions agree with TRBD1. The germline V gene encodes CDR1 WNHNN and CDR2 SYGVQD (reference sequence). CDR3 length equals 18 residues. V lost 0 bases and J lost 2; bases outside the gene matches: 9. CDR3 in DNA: TGCGCCAGCAGTGAGTCGACAGGGGGCGCGGAATCCAACTATGGCTACACCTTC. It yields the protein CASSESTGGAESNYGYTF.

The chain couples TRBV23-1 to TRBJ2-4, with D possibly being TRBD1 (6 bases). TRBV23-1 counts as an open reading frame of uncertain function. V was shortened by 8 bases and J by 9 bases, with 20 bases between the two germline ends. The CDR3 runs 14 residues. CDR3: CASPRGGGVAIQYF. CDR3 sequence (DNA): TGCGCCAGCCCCCGAGGGGGTGGGGTAGCCATTCAGTACTTC.

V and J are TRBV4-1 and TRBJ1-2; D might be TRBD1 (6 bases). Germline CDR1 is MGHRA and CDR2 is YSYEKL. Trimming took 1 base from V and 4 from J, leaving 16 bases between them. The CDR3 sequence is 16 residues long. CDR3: CASSQGGLRTAYGYTF. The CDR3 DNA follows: TGCGCCAGCAGCCAAGGGGGGCTGCGGACAGCCTATGGCTACACCTTC.

CDR3 bases: TGTGCCAGCACGACGGGGTCCGATCAGCCCCAGCATTTT. The encoded protein is CASTTGSDQPQHF. This chain uses TRBV27 with TRBJ1-5; D not resolved. Trimming left V 7 bases short and J 5 bases short, with 12 bases between. The CDR3 sequence is 13 residues long. The germline CDR1 and CDR2 sequences are MNHEY and SMNVEV (reference sequence).

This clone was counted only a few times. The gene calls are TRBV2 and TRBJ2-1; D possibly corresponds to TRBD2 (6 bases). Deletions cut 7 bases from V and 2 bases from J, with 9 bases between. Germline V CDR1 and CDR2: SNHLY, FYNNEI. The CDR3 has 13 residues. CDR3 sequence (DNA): TGTGCCAGCAAGGGACTGACCTACAATGAGCAGTTCTTC. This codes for CASKGLTYNEQFF.

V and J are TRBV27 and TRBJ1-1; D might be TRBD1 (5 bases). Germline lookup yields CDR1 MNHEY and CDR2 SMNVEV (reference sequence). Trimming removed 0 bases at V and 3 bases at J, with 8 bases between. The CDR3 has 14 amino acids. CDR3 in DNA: TGTGCCAGCAGTTTATCGGGGCGGTACACTGAAGCTTTCTTT. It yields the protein CASSLSGRYTEAFF.

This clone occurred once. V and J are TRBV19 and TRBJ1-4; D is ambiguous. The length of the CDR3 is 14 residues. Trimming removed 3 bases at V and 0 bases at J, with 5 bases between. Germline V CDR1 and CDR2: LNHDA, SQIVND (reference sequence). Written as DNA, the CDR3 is TGTGCCAGTAGTATCCAGGCAACTAATGAAAAACTGTTTTTT. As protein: CASSIQATNEKLFF.

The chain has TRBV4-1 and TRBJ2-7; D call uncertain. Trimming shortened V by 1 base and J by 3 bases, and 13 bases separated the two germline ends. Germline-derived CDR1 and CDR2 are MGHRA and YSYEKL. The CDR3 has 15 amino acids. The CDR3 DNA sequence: TGCGCCAGCAGCCAAGTTTCCAGTGTGAACTACGAGCAGTACTTC. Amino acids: CASSQVSSVNYEQYF.

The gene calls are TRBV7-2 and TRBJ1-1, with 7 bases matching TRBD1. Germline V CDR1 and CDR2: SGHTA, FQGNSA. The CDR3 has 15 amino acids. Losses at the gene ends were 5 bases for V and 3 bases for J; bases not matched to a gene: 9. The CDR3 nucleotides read TGTGCCAGCAGCCAAAGACAGGGCTCGTACACTGAAGCTTTCTTT. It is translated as CASSQRQGSYTEAFF.

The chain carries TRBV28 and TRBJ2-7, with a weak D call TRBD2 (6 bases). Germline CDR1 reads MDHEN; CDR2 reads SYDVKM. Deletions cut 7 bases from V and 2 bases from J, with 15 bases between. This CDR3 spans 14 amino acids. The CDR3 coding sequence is TGTGCCAGCAACGGGGGTCGAGGGGCCTACGAGCAGTACTTC. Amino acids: CASNGGRGAYEQYF.

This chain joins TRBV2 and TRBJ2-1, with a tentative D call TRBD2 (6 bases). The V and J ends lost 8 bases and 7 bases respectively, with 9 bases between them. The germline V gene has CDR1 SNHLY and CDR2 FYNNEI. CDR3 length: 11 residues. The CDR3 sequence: CASVLANEQFF. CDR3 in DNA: TGTGCCAGCGTACTAGCTAATGAGCAGTTCTTC.

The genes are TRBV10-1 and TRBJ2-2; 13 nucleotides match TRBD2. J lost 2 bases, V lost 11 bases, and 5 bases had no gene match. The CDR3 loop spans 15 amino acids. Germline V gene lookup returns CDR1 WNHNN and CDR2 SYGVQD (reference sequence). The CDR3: CARWTSGSNTGELFF. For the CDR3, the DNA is TGCGCCCGCTGGACTAGCGGGAGCAACACCGGGGAGCTGTTTTTT.